This T cell receptor beta chain was identified during a study of blood T cells in healthy people across ages. This clonotype has only a few counts. Together with a sample-barcoded 5' primer, a J-beta primer mix was included in a second PCR lasting about 7 to 12 cycles. One entry per CDR3 protein results from TCRdb running MiXCR on the 5' RACE reads. In the table there are around 620,000 distinct CDR3 sequences, 27% of which are singletons. Germline loops: CDR1 DFQATT, CDR2 SNEGSKA (reference sequence). V lost 4 bases to trimming and J lost 6 bases, with 9 bases between them. The CDR3 spans 11 residues.

The chain couples TRBV20-1 to TRBJ1-2, with D unclear. This clonotype was obtained from a woman in her 70s in good health. Sequences were obtained from blood. The CDR3 DNA reads TGCAGTGCTACCCGGGCCCATGGCTACACCTTC. It yields the protein CSATRAHGYTF.